The rows below give T cell receptor beta chains drawn from one sample of a study of memory CD4+ T cells and cytomegalovirus serostatus. Generated by immunoSEQ multiplex PCR, the TCRdb table keeps only in-frame clones and is missing some. Of about 92,000 clones in the sample, over 70% were seen once. Sequencing input: memory CD4+ T cells from blood. The receptors shown here come from an adult in good health and CMV-seropositive. Both conserved end residues are part of each CDR3. D genes are given only for firm matches. Some rows have no size entry. The others give once, few or many, or a class for an expanded clone.

J,size,D,V,DNA,CDR3
TRBJ1-4,-,-,TRBV6-6,TGTGCCAGCAGTTACGCCGGGACGGCAAGTGAAAAACTGTTTTTT,CASSYAGTASEKLFF
TRBJ1-4,-,TRBD1,TRBV11-2,TGTGCCAGCAGCTTAGGTCAGGGGGGATCAACTAATGAAAAACTGTTTTTT,CASSLGQGGSTNEKLFF
TRBJ2-7,-,-,TRBV28,TGTGCCAGCGGCTGGGGGGCCCCCTACGAGCAGTACTTC,CASGWGAPYEQYF
TRBJ1-4,-,-,TRBV11-2,TGTGCCAGCAACAGGAGCCCTAATGAAAAACTGTTTTTT,CASNRSPNEKLFF
TRBJ2-3,-,-,TRBV5-1,TGCGCCAGCAGCCAAATCGGCGAAAACACAGATACGCAGTATTTT,CASSQIGENTDTQYF
TRBJ1-2,-,-,TRBV20-1,TGCAGTGCTTTGTCAGGCGGTGGCTACACCTTC,CSALSGGGYTF
TRBJ2-7,-,-,TRBV28,TGTGCCAGCAGCAGGGGCGGTAGCTCCTACGAGCAGTACTTC,CASSRGGSSYEQYF
TRBJ1-5,-,-,TRBV19,TGTGCCAGTAGTCTATCGAATCAGCCCCAGCATTTT,CASSLSNQPQHF
TRBJ1-5,-,-,TRBV9,TGTGCCAGCAGCGTAGGGGTTAGCAATCAGCCCCAGCATTTT,CASSVGVSNQPQHF
TRBJ1-1,once,-,TRBV18,TGTGCCAGCTCCCCCGCCGAGGGAATCACTGAAGCTTTCTTT,CASSPAEGITEAFF
TRBJ2-2,-,-,TRBV10-2,TGCGCCAGCAGGGTACGGGAGTCTAACACCGGGGAGCTGTTTTTT,CASRVRESNTGELFF
TRBJ2-7,-,TRBD2,TRBV2,TGTGCCAGCAGTGGCAGCCTGGGAGCGGGAACCGAGCAGTACTTC,CASSGSLGAGTEQYF
TRBJ1-1,-,-,TRBV4-1,TGCGCCAGCAGCTCACGACCGAGGGGACTCACTGAAGCTTTCTTT,CASSSRPRGLTEAFF
TRBJ2-1,-,-,TRBV30,TGTGCCTGGAGTGTACAGCCTAGCAGCGAGCAGTTCTTC,CAWSVQPSSEQFF
TRBJ2-7,-,-,TRBV30,TGTGCCTGGAGTACTGGGGGCTCTTACGAGCAGTACTTC,CAWSTGGSYEQYF
TRBJ2-3,-,-,TRBV4-2,TGTGCCAGCAGCCAAGGACACCCTAGCACAGATACGCAGTATTTT,CASSQGHPSTDTQYF
TRBJ2-7,-,TRBD2,TRBV29-1,TGCAGCGTTGAAGTAATAGCGGGAGCCCACTACGAGCAGTACTTC,CSVEVIAGAHYEQYF
TRBJ2-1,-,-,TRBV5-1,TGCGCCAGCAGCTTGTTTCATGAGCAGTTCTTC,CASSLFHEQFF
TRBJ2-5,once,-,TRBV11-2,TGTGCCAGCAGCTTAGAGGAGACCCAGTACTTC,CASSLEETQYF
TRBJ1-1,few,-,TRBV9,TGTGCCAGCAGCGGGATCGTCGGGGGGACTGAAGCTTTCTTT,CASSGIVGGTEAFF
TRBJ1-5,-,-,TRBV28,TGTGCCAGCAGTCTTAGGGGCCGCAATCAGCCCCAGCATTTT,CASSLRGRNQPQHF
TRBJ2-1,once,TRBD2,TRBV5-1,TGCGCCAGCAAAGATACAGGGACTAGCGGGAGTCTCAATGAGCAGTTCTTC,CASKDTGTSGSLNEQFF
TRBJ1-2,-,TRBD1,TRBV28,TGTGCCAGCAGTTTTGGGGACAGGGTCTATGGCTACACCTTC,CASSFGDRVYGYTF
TRBJ2-5,-,TRBD2,TRBV29-1,TGCAGCGTTGCCGGCCTAGCGGGAGAAGAGTGGGAGACCCAGTACTTC,CSVAGLAGEEWETQYF
TRBJ1-4,-,-,TRBV19,TGTGCCAGTAGTATCACTAATGAAAAACTGTTTTTT,CASSITNEKLFF
TRBJ2-3,-,TRBD1,TRBV27,TGTGCCAGCGGGGACAGCATCACAGATACGCAGTATTTT,CASGDSITDTQYF
TRBJ2-7,-,TRBD1,TRBV28,TGTGCCAGCAGTTTATCCCGCGGACCCCGCACCTGGACAGGGGGCCTCTACGAGCAGTACTTC,CASSLSRGPRTWTGGLYEQYF
TRBJ2-5,-,TRBD1,TRBV5-1,TGCGCCAGCACCAGAGGACAGGTCGCACGAGAGACCCAGTACTTC,CASTRGQVARETQYF
TRBJ1-4,-,-,TRBV5-1,TGCGCCAGCAGCTTGGGGGCCCTAGCTAATGAAAAACTGTTTTTT,CASSLGALANEKLFF
TRBJ2-7,-,-,TRBV28,TGTGCCAGCAGTTTAGGTGGGGCCCCACTTCATCAGTACTTC,CASSLGGAPLHQYF
TRBJ2-1,-,TRBD2,TRBV6-5,TGTGCCAGCAGGTCACTAGCGGGAACGAAAAATGAGCAGTTCTTC,CASRSLAGTKNEQFF
TRBJ1-3,-,TRBD1,TRBV5-1,TGCGCCAGCACCACGGGACAGGGATTCTCTGGAAACACCATATATTTT,CASTTGQGFSGNTIYF
TRBJ1-5,-,-,TRBV18,TGTGCCAGCTCAGCTAGCAATCAGCCCCAGCATTTT,CASSASNQPQHF
TRBJ2-1,few,-,TRBV6-6,TGTGCCAGCAGACCGACAGATTACAATGAGCAGTTCTTC,CASRPTDYNEQFF
TRBJ2-1,once,TRBD1,TRBV5-6,TGTGCCAGCAGCTGGGGACAGTCCCCCGACAATGAGCAGTTCTTC,CASSWGQSPDNEQFF
TRBJ1-4,-,-,TRBV6-5,TGTGCCAGCAGTAACACAGCCAACCGGAGGGAAAAACTGTTTTTT,CASSNTANRREKLFF
TRBJ2-1,-,-,TRBV18,TGTGCCAGCTCACCCGAGCAGAGGGGTGAGCAGTTCTTC,CASSPEQRGEQFF
TRBJ2-3,-,-,TRBV5-1,TGCGCCAGCAGCTTGGATTCTTCTAGATCTACGCAGTATTTT,CASSLDSSRSTQYF
TRBJ2-5,-,-,TRBV7-7,TGTGCTAGCAGCTTAGCTTGGGGAACAGGGCGAGAGACCCAGTACTTC,CASSLAWGTGRETQYF
TRBJ1-5,-,TRBD1,TRBV5-1,TGCGCCAGCAGCTTGACAGGGGGCCTTCAGCCCCAGCATTTT,CASSLTGGLQPQHF
TRBJ2-7,many,-,TRBV11-2,TGTGCCAGCAGCCCTGTAGGCCGGAGAGATTCCTACGAGCAGTACTTC,CASSPVGRRDSYEQYF